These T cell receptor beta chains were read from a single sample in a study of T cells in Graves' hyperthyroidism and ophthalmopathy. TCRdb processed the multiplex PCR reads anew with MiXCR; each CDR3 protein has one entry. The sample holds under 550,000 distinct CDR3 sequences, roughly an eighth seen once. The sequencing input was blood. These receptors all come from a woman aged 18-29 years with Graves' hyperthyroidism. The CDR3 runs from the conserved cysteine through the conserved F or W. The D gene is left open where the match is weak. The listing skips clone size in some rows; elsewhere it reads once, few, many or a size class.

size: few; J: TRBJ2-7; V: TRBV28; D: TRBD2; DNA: TGTGCCAGCAGCCAAGATCTTCGGGCTAGCGGTACCTCCTCCTACGAGCAGTACTTC; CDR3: CASSQDLRASGTSSYEQYF
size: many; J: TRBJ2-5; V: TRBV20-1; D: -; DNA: TGCAGTGCTAGGTCCGATACCACTAACCAAGAGACCCAGTACTTC; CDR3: CSARSDTTNQETQYF
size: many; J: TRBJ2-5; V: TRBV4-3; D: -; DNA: TGCGCCAGCAGCCACCTGGGGGCTAGCGGCGGCGGACTCCAAGAGACCCAGTACTTC; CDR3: CASSHLGASGGGLQETQYF
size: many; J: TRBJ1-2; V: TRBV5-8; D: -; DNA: TGTGCCAGCAGCTTTCAAAGTCCGCACTATGGCTACACCTTC; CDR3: CASSFQSPHYGYTF
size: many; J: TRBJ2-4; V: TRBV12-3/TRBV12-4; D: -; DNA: TGTGCCAGCAGCCCGCTAGGACTAGCCAAAAACATTCAGTACTTC; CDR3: CASSPLGLAKNIQYF
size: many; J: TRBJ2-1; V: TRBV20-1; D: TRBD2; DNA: TGCAGTGCTAGGACTAGCGGTATCTCCTACAATGAGCAGTTCTTC; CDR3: CSARTSGISYNEQFF
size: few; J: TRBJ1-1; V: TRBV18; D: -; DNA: TGTGCCAGCTCACCAAGGTCAGATGAAGCTTTCTTT; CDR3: CASSPRSDEAFF
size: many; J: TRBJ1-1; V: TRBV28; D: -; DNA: TGTGCCAGCAGTTTATACGGGGGGCTGAGCACTGAAGCTTTCTTT; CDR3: CASSLYGGLSTEAFF
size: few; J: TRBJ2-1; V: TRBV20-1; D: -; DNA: TGCAGTGCTCCCAGGGTATCCTACAATGAGCAGTTCTTC; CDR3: CSAPRVSYNEQFF
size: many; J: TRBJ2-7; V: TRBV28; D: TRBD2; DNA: TGTGCCAGCAGTTTATCTAGCGGGAGGGCGGGGGAGCAGTACTTC; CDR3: CASSLSSGRAGEQYF
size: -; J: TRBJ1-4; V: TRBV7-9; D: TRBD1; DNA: TGTGCCAGCAGCTGGGACAGTCGAACTAATGAAAAACTGTTTTTT; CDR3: CASSWDSRTNEKLFF
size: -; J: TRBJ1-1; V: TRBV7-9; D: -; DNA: TGTGCCAGCAGCTTAGACTCTGGCGGGGCCACTGAAGCTTTCTTT; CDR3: CASSLDSGGATEAFF
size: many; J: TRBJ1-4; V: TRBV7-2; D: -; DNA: TGTGCCAGCAGCTTTTTTCCCGGAGAAGAAAAACTGTTTTTT; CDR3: CASSFFPGEEKLFF
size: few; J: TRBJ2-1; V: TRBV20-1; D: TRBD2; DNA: TGCAGTGCTAGAGGGGGACTAGCGGGAGGGCCTGTCGGGAATGAGCAGTTCTTC; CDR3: CSARGGLAGGPVGNEQFF
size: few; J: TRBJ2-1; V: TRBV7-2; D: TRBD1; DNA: TGTGCCAGCAGCCCAGACAGGGGGTTACAGTTCTTC; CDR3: CASSPDRGLQFF
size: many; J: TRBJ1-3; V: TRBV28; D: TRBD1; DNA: TGTGCCAGCAGTTGGGGACAGGGGGCAGAAAACACCATATATTTT; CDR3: CASSWGQGAENTIYF
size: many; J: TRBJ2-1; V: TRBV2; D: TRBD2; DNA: TGTGCCAGCAGTGAGTTAGCGGGAGGGTCCTACAATGAGCAGTTCTTC; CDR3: CASSELAGGSYNEQFF
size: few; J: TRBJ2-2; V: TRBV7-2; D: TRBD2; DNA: TGTGCCAGCAGCTTAGGTCCAGCGGGAGGGTATACCGGGGAGCTGTTTTTT; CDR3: CASSLGPAGGYTGELFF
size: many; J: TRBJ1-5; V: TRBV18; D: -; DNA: TGTGCCAGCTCACCGGGGCAGCCTAATCAGCCCCAGCATTTT; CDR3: CASSPGQPNQPQHF
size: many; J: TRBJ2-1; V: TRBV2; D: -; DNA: TGTGCCAGCAGCGGACTTGACTACAATGAGCAGTTCTTC; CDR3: CASSGLDYNEQFF
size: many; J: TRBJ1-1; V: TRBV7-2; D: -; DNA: TGTGCCAGCAGCCCCTCTAGGGTTGGGGCTTTCTTT; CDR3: CASSPSRVGAFF
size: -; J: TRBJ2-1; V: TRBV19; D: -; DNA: TGTGCCAGTAGTCGCCGGGGGCTAGCCGTCGGGGGCGACAATGAGCAGTTCTTC; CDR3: CASSRRGLAVGGDNEQFF
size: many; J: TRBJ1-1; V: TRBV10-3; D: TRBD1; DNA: TGTGCCACCCATCAGGGGGCTGATTGGTACACTGAAGCTTTCTTT; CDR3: CATHQGADWYTEAFF
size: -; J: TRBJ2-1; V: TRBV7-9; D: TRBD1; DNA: TGTACCAGCAGCTCGCGACAGGGGGGTAACAATGAGCAGTTCTTC; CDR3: CTSSSRQGGNNEQFF
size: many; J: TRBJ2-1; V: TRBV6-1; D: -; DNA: TGTGCCAGCAGTTCCCTCTTCGGGACACAAGGGCCTATCGGGGAGCAGTTCTTC; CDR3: CASSSLFGTQGPIGEQFF
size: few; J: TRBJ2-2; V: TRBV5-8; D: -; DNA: TGTGCCAGCAGCTTGGCCGGGGAAATCGGTTGGACCGGGGAGCTGTTTTTT; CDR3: CASSLAGEIGWTGELFF
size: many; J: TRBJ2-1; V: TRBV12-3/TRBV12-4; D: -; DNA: TGTGCCAGCAGTTTACTATGGGGGGATGAGCAGTTCTTC; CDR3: CASSLLWGDEQFF
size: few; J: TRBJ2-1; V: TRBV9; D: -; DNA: TGTGCCAGCAGCGCTGCTTTACACCCCGGGAGTGAGCAGTTCTTC; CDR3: CASSAALHPGSEQFF
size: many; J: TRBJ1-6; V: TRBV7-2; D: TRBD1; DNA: TGTGCCAGCAGCTTAGTGGAGGGGGCTCGGTCACCCCTCCACTTT; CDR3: CASSLVEGARSPLHF
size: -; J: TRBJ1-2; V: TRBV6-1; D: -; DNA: TGTGCCAGCAGGGAGCAGGGTTGGTATGGCTACACCTTC; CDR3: CASREQGWYGYTF
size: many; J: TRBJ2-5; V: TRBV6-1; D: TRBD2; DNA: TGTGCCAGCAGTGAAGCAATAGCGGGAGGAGGAGAGACCCAGTACTTC; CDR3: CASSEAIAGGGETQYF
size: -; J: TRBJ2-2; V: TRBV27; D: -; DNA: TGTGCCAGCAGCATGAGACTAGTATTAAACACCGGGGAGCTGTTTTTT; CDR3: CASSMRLVLNTGELFF
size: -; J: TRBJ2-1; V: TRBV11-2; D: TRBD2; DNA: TGTGCCAGCAGCTTTAGGGCGGGAGGTAGTGAGCAGTTCTTC; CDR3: CASSFRAGGSEQFF
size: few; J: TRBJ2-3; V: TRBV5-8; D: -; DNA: TGTGCCAGCAGACAACTCCCCAAGGTGACAGATACGCAGTATTTT; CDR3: CASRQLPKVTDTQYF
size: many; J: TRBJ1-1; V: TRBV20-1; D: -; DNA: TGCAGTGCTAGTGCGGTGGGCAGGAGAACTGAAGCTTTCTTT; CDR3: CSASAVGRRTEAFF
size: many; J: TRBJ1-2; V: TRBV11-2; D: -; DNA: TGTGCCAGCAGCTTCGAGAGACAGGATGGCTACACCTTC; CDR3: CASSFERQDGYTF
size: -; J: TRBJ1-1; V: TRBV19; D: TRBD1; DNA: TGTGCCAGTAGTATGGAACAGGGGAGCACTGAAGCTTTCTTT; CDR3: CASSMEQGSTEAFF